These 17 T cell receptor beta chains were all obtained from the same sample, sequenced in a study of T-cell memory formation after mild COVID-19. TCRdb redid the calling of the 5' RACE reads with MiXCR, one entry per CDR3 protein. The repertoire consists of fewer than 150,000 distinct CDR3 sequences, with 13% to 15% occurring once and the leading ten covering about 30%. Specimen: PBMCs or a T cell subset sorted from them (not recorded which). These receptors originate from an adult woman who had mild COVID-19 (a few samples of this study predate the infection). Cell type and time point are not known.

The chain uses TRBV4-1 and TRBJ2-3; 7 nucleotides match TRBD1. V was pared by 1 base and J by 4 bases, with 5 bases of the junction left unmatched. The CDR3 covers 15 residues. From germline, CDR1 is MGHRA and CDR2 YSYEKL. CDR3 bases: TGCGCCAGCAGCCAAGGACAGGGTGGGGCAGATACGCAGTATTTT. Translating it yields CASSQGQGGADTQYF.

The chain is built from TRBV29-1 and TRBJ1-2; D gene uncertain. V was pared by 3 bases and J by 3 bases, with 5 bases between. The germline V gene encodes CDR1 SQVTM and CDR2 ANQGSEA. The CDR3 length is 11 residues. The CDR3 sequence is CSVERDYGYTF. CDR3 coding DNA: TGCAGCGTTGAGCGGGACTATGGCTACACCTTC. Supplemented by reference TRBV29-1 and TRBJ1-2, the full variable domain reads SAVISQKPSRDICQRGTSLTIQCQVDSQVTMMFWYRQQPGQSLTLIATANQGSEATYESGFVIDKFPISRPNLTFSTLTVSNMSPEDSSIYLCSVERDYGYTFGSGTRLTVV.

This clonotype showed up just a few times. The chain couples TRBV27 to TRBJ1-6; tentatively, D is TRBD1 (6 bases). The CDR3 consists of 16 residues. Germline loops: CDR1 MNHEY, CDR2 SMNVEV (reference sequence). The V and J ends lost 2 bases and 7 bases respectively, with 15 bases between them. The CDR3 spells CASSLTQQGSNSPLHF. The CDR3 region has the DNA TGTGCCAGCAGTTTAACCCAACAGGGTTCGAATTCACCCCTCCACTTT.

This clonotype was observed a handful of times. The chain uses TRBV27 and TRBJ1-4; D might be TRBD1 (5 bases). The V end lost 6 bases, the J end lost 6 bases, and 14 bases lay between the germline ends. CDR3 length: 14 amino acids. Germline assignment: CDR1 MNHEY and CDR2 SMNVEV (reference sequence). The CDR3 loop reads CASRIDQGHEKLFF. The CDR3 nucleotides are TGTGCCAGCAGAATTGACCAGGGTCATGAAAAACTGTTTTTT.

This chain uses TRBV12-3 or TRBV12-4 with TRBJ2-1, with TRBD2 identical over 14 bases. The CDR3 length is 20 residues. After removal of 5 bases from V and 8 bases from J, the junction contained 20 bases not matched to a gene. DNA for the CDR3: TGTGCCAGCAGTCCCGGGGGGACTAGCGGGGGTCTCCTCCTCGGGGATGAGCAGTTCTTC. Amino acids: CASSPGGTSGGLLLGDEQFF.

The chain has TRBV5-1 and TRBJ2-1, with 7 bases fitting TRBD2. The germline V gene has CDR1 SGHRS and CDR2 YFSETQ. The CDR3 length is 14 residues. J gave up 5 bases and V 7 bases, and 9 bases lay outside the gene matches. CDR3 amino acids: CASAPGSGDNEQFF. The CDR3 nucleotides are TGCGCCAGCGCTCCAGGGAGCGGGGACAATGAGCAGTTCTTC.

V is TRBV7-9 and J is TRBJ2-6; D call uncertain. Germline V gene lookup returns CDR1 SEHNR and CDR2 FQNEAQ (reference sequence). The CDR3 has 12 amino acids. The V end lost 3 bases, the J end lost 3 bases, and 0 bases lay between the germline ends. CDR3 DNA: TGTGCCAGCAGCTTTGGGGCCAACGTCCTGACTTTC. It encodes CASSFGANVLTF.

This clonotype has just a few counts. The chain employs TRBV11-2 and TRBJ2-3; tentative D call: TRBD2 (6 bases). Looked up from germline, CDR1 is SGHAT and CDR2 is FQNNGV. The length of the CDR3 is 16 residues. Trimming removed 8 bases from V and 1 base from J, with 19 bases in between. CDR3 DNA: TGTGCCAGCTCCGAATTGCTCGCGGGACGCACAGATACGCAGTATTTT. Its protein product is CASSELLAGRTDTQYF. Full variable domain (outside the CDR3, taken from reference TRBV11-2 and TRBJ2-3): EAGVAQSPRYKIIEKRQSVAFWCNPISGHATLYWYQQILGQGPKLLIQFQNNGVVDDSQLPKDRFSAERLKGVDSTLKIQPAKLEDSAVYLCASSELLAGRTDTQYFGPGTRLTVL.

This clonotype was counted between two and nine times. V usage is TRBV11-2 and J usage is TRBJ2-5, with a weak D call TRBD2 (6 bases). Germline V CDR1 and CDR2: SGHAT, FQNNGV. Trimming removed 0 bases at V and 13 bases at J, with 15 bases between. The CDR3 runs to 13 residues. The CDR3 spells CASSLELTGEAYF. CDR3 nucleotide sequence: TGTGCCAGCAGCTTAGAGCTTACCGGGGAGGCGTACTTC.

This chain joins TRBV13 and TRBJ2-1; unclear D gene. The CDR3 covers 12 residues. Germline-derived CDR1 and CDR2 are PRHDT and FYEKMQ (reference sequence). Trimming took off 5 bases at V and 6 bases at J, with 8 bases between the two ends. The CDR3 protein is CASSPKINEQFF. The CDR3, as DNA: TGTGCCAGCAGCCCAAAAATCAATGAGCAGTTCTTC.

This clonotype has only a few counts. This sequence joins TRBV19 and TRBJ2-1; D perhaps matches TRBD2 (5 bases). V was trimmed by 4 bases and J by 6 bases, leaving 10 bases between them. The germline gives CDR1 LNHDA, CDR2 SQIVND (reference sequence). This CDR3 region has 13 residues. CDR3 coding DNA: TGTGCCAGTAGTACCGGGATCGTCAATGAGCAGTTCTTC. It encodes CASSTGIVNEQFF.

This clonotype was counted a few times. The gene calls are TRBV12-5 and TRBJ1-2; D not resolved. Per the germline V gene, CDR1 is LGHNT and CDR2 is FRNRAP. The germline V and J ends were trimmed by 1 base and 3 bases, with 18 bases remaining between them. This CDR3 contains 17 residues. CDR3 region: CASGLARWEERDYGYTF. CDR3 nucleotide sequence: TGTGCTAGTGGTTTGGCCAGGTGGGAAGAGAGAGACTATGGCTACACCTTC.

This clonotype appeared a few times. V and J are TRBV9 and TRBJ2-7, with 10 bases identical to TRBD1. The junction had 10 bases not matched to a gene; V was cut back by 4 bases and J by 3 bases. Germline lookup yields CDR1 SGDLS and CDR2 YYNGEE. This CDR3 region has 16 residues. In nucleotides, the CDR3 is TGTGCCAGCAGCCCCCCCCCCGGGACAGGGGACTACGAGCAGTACTTC. Translation gives CASSPPPGTGDYEQYF.

The CDR3 here is CASSDSTGGPINEQFF. CDR3 sequence (DNA): TGTGCCAGCAGTGACTCGACGGGAGGGCCGATCAATGAGCAGTTCTTC. The chain links TRBV6-4 to TRBJ2-1; 8 bases fit TRBD2. V trimming: 0 bases; J trimming: 6 bases; junction bases outside the gene matches: 7. Germline V gene sequence: CDR1 MRHNA, CDR2 SNTAGT. This CDR3 comprises 16 residues.

The chain recombines TRBV12-3 or TRBV12-4 with TRBJ2-5; D might be TRBD2 (6 bases). This CDR3 is 16 amino acids long. V dropped 2 bases and J dropped 5 bases, with 18 bases sitting between them. The chain's CDR3 is CASSLKGTLARETQYF. In DNA form, the CDR3 reads TGTGCCAGCAGTTTAAAGGGGACTCTAGCACGGGAGACCCAGTACTTC.

This clonotype was seen a handful of times. V usage is TRBV19 and J usage is TRBJ1-1; the match to TRBD1 covers 7 bases. This CDR3 has 13 residues. With V trimmed by 5 bases and J by 5 bases, 5 bases remained unmatched. CDR1 is LNHDA, CDR2 SQIVND, per germline (reference sequence). In DNA, the CDR3 is TGTGCCAGTAGTGACAGGGTTGGGACTGAAGCTTTCTTT. Protein: CASSDRVGTEAFF. The variable domain in full, with the rest retrieved from reference TRBV19 and TRBJ1-1, is DGGITQSPKYLFRKEGQNVTLSCEQNLNHDAMYWYRQDPGQGLRLIYYSQIVNDFQKGDIAEGYSVSREKKESFPLTVTSAQKNPTAFYLCASSDRVGTEAFFGQGTRLTVV.

J is TRBJ2-7 and V is TRBV11-3, with 7 nucleotides matching TRBD1. This CDR3 region has 15 residues. Germline V lookup: CDR1 SGHNT, CDR2 YENEEA. With V trimmed by 5 bases and J by 2 bases, 9 bases remained unmatched. CDR3: CASSGWTGVTYEQYF. The CDR3, as DNA: TGTGCCAGCAGCGGATGGACAGGAGTGACCTACGAGCAGTACTTC.